This T cell receptor beta chain was documented in a study of blood T cell repertoires in COVID-19. Study in general: Whether acute or convalescent, the COVID-19 samples came from the United States, Italy and Spain. The analysed material was cDNA or gDNA that came from T cells, B-cell-depleted T cells, or PBMCs.

Turning to this clone: The same CDR3 can be traced to other DNA sequences in this sample.

Source study methods: The authors estimated nucleated cell counts from reference gene primer amplification. Method: immunoSEQ multiplex PCR; TCRdb's copy keeps in-frame clones and lacks some. That table supplies the V and J calls and clone size; D and trimming were determined from the DNA. The sample has 140,000 to 150,000 clones, around 81% seen once. This CDR3 is built from 14 residues. The germline gives CDR1 SNHLY, CDR2 FYNNEI. V was clipped by 3 bases and J by 0 bases, with 5 bases between them. The receptor comes from a woman aged 45-65 years with acute or convalescent COVID-19. The J gene is TRBJ1-4, the V gene TRBV2; unclear D gene. The specimen was peripheral blood. The DNA of the CDR3 is TGTGCCAGCAGTGATTCTGCAACTAATGAAAAACTGTTTTTT. Translated: CASSDSATNEKLFF.